The 11 T cell receptor beta chains listed next were all sequenced from one sample in a study of blood T cell repertoires in COVID-19. Sequencing used immunoSEQ multiplex PCR; TCRdb keeps in-frame clones, though not all of them. The repertoire includes 250,000 to 300,000 clones, roughly 91% of them detected once, and about 2% sits in the top ten. The sequencing input was PBMCs or T cells enriched from blood (not recorded which). Receptor source: a woman aged 55 to 70 who had recovered from COVID-19.

The chain employs TRBV7-2 and TRBJ2-1; TRBD2 aligns across 7 bases. The CDR3 extends over 15 amino acids. The V segment lost 3 bases and the J segment 5 bases; nucleotides outside the gene matches: 7. The germline CDR1 and CDR2 sequences are SGHTA and FQGNSA. This chain's CDR3 is CASSLASGFNNEQFF. CDR3 sequence (DNA): TGTGCCAGCAGCTTGGCTAGCGGTTTTAACAATGAGCAGTTCTTC. Drawing the rest from reference TRBV7-2 and TRBJ2-1, the complete variable domain is GAGVSQSPSNKVTEKGKDVELRCDPISGHTALYWYRQSLGQGLEFLIYFQGNSAPDKSGLPSDRFSAERTGGSVSTLTIQRTQQEDSAVYLCASSLASGFNNEQFFGPGTRLTVL.

V is TRBV28 and J is TRBJ1-1; weak D call: TRBD1 (5 bases). From germline, CDR1 is MDHEN and CDR2 SYDVKM. This CDR3 has 16 amino acids. V was trimmed by 2 bases and J by 1 base, leaving 14 bases between them. The CDR3 bases are TGTGCCAGCAGTTTAGGGAAGGGGCTGCCGAACACTGAAGCTTTCTTT. Protein: CASSLGKGLPNTEAFF.

In nucleotides, the CDR3 is TGTGCCTGGAGTGTGGGGGGTGGGAACTACGAGCAGTACTTC. Translation: CAWSVGGGNYEQYF. This chain uses TRBV30 with TRBJ2-7; a possible D gene is TRBD2 (6 bases). Germline V gene lookup returns CDR1 GTSNPN and CDR2 SVGIG (reference sequence). This CDR3 comprises 14 residues. V was trimmed by 0 bases and J by 3 bases, leaving 12 bases between them.

J is TRBJ1-1 and V is TRBV10-1; 9 bases are a match to TRBD1. From germline, CDR1 is WNHNN and CDR2 SYGVQD (reference sequence). The CDR3 spans 18 residues. The V segment lost 0 bases and the J segment 2 bases; nucleotides outside the gene matches: 10. The CDR3 bases are TGCGCCAGCAGTGAGTCACAGGGGGCACCGTACGTAAACACTGAAGCTTTCTTT. Translated, it gives CASSESQGAPYVNTEAFF.

This clone appeared once. The chain links TRBV6-5 to TRBJ1-2; D is undetermined. V shed 10 bases and J shed 4 bases, with 10 bases lying between them. This CDR3 spans 11 amino acids. Germline CDR1 MNHEY, CDR2 SVGAGI. In DNA form, the CDR3 reads TGTGCCACCTTGAGTAGCTATGGCTACACCTTC. Its translation: CATLSSYGYTF.

V usage is TRBV27 and J usage is TRBJ1-1, with 10 bases lining up with TRBD1. Germline V CDR1 and CDR2: MNHEY, SMNVEV (reference sequence). The CDR3 has 13 amino acids. V lost 10 bases to trimming and J lost 4 bases; unmatched junction nucleotides: 6. The CDR3 DNA is TGTGCCATCAAGGGACAGGGGAGCACTGAAGCTTTCTTT. This codes for CAIKGQGSTEAFF.

The chain carries TRBV12-3 or TRBV12-4 and TRBJ2-4; 8 positions match TRBD1. The trim removed 7 bases at V and 7 bases at J, leaving 6 bases unmatched. CDR3 length equals 13 residues. CDR3 coding DNA: TGTGCCAGCACCCCGGCAGGGGGCAACATTCAGTACTTC. It is translated as CASTPAGGNIQYF.

CDR3 DNA sequence: TGTGCCAGCAGCCAGGGACAGGGCATCAATTCACCCCTCCACTTT. It encodes CASSQGQGINSPLHF. The J gene is TRBJ1-6, the V gene TRBV11-1; 9 bases fit TRBD1. With 5 bases clipped from V and 7 bases from J, the junction kept 6 bases outside the gene matches. The germline CDR1 and CDR2 sequences are SGHAT and FQDESV (reference sequence). This CDR3 has 15 residues.

The chain carries TRBV15 and TRBJ1-5; D call uncertain. This CDR3 has 15 amino acids. V lost 0 bases and J 0 bases, leaving 6 bases between the germline ends. Per germline, CDR1 LNHNV and CDR2 YYDKDF (reference sequence). This chain's CDR3 is CATSREVYSNQPQHF. Here the CDR3 DNA reads TGTGCCACCAGCAGAGAGGTCTATAGCAATCAGCCCCAGCATTTT. Full variable domain (outside the CDR3, taken from reference TRBV15 and TRBJ1-5): DAMVIQNPRYQVTQFGKPVTLSCSQTLNHNVMYWYQQKSSQAPKLLFHYYDKDFNNEADTPDNFQSRRPNTSFCFLDIRSPGLGDTAMYLCATSREVYSNQPQHFGDGTRLSIL.

This chain links TRBV5-1 with TRBJ2-7; possible D gene TRBD2, 7 bases. V lost 4 bases, J lost 5 bases, and 19 bases lay in between. Germline CDR1 is SGHRS and CDR2 is YFSETQ. This CDR3 region has 15 residues. The CDR3 is CASSPGGLNSNEQYF. DNA for the CDR3: TGCGCCAGCAGCCCCGGGGGGCTTAATTCGAACGAGCAGTACTTC.

The chain uses TRBV5-4 and TRBJ2-1; 12 bases agree with TRBD2. In germline, CDR1 is SGHNT, CDR2 YYREEE (reference sequence). The CDR3 runs to 17 residues. J lost 7 bases, V lost 1 base, and 9 bases had no gene match. DNA for the CDR3: TGTGCCAGCAGCTTGTTTATCCTAGCGGGAGGGCCAAATGAGCAGTTCTTC. It encodes CASSLFILAGGPNEQFF.